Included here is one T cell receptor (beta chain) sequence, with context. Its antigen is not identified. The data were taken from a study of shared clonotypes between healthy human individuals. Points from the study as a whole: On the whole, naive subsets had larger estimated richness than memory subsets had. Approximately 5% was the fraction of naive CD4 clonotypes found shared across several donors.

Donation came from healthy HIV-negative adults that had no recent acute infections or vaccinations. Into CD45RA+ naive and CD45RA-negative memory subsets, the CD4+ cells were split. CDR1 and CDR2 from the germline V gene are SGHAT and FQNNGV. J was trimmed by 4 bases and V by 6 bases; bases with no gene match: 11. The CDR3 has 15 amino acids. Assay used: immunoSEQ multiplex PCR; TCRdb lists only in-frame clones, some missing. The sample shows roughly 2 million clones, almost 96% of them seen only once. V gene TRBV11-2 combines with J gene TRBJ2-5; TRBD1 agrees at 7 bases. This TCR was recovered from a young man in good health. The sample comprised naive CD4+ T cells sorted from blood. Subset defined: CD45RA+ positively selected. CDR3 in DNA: TGTGCCAGCAGGTCCACAGGGGTGGCTACAGAGACCCAGTACTTC. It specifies CASRSTGVATETQYF.